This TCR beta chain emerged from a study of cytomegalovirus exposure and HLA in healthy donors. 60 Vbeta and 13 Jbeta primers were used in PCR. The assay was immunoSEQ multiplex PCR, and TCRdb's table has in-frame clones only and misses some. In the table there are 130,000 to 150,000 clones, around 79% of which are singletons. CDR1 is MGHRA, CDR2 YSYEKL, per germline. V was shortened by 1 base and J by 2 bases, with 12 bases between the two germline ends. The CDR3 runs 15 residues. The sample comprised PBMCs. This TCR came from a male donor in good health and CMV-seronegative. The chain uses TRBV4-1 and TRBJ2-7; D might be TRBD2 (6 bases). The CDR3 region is CASSQGRGRTYEQYF. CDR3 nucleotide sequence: TGCGCCAGCAGCCAAGGGCGGGGTAGGACCTACGAGCAGTACTTC.